This record covers a single TCR beta chain. Assay: immunoSEQ multiplex PCR; the TCRdb copy retains only in-frame clones and omits some. The table includes fewer than 300,000 clones, about 93% detected once. The source of the sample is a study of blood T cell repertoires in COVID-19. The origin of this receptor is a woman aged 25-40 years who had recovered from COVID-19. Material for sequencing was PBMCs or T cells enriched from blood (not recorded which).

The CDR3 reads CASRGLALSSYEQYF. In DNA, the CDR3 is TGTGCCAGCAGAGGACTAGCGTTGAGCTCCTACGAGCAGTACTTC. The chain is built from TRBV6-5 and TRBJ2-7; 9 bases agree with TRBD2. CDR1 and CDR2 from the germline V gene are MNHEY and SVGAGI. Trimming removed 6 bases from V and 0 bases from J; junction bases left unmatched: 6. The CDR3 is 15 amino acids.